The 21 T cell receptor beta chains listed next were all sequenced from one sample in a study of blood T cell repertoires in COVID-19. Assay used: immunoSEQ multiplex PCR; TCRdb lists only in-frame clones, some missing. The sample includes around 270,000 clones, 88% seen only once; the top ten take about 3.4%. The sequenced material came from PBMCs or T cells enriched from blood (not recorded which). Receptors were obtained from a woman between 40 and 50 years old who had been exposed to COVID-19.

The V and J genes are TRBV19 and TRBJ2-7, with 7 bases matching TRBD1. Trimming removed 4 bases from V and 6 bases from J; junction bases left unmatched: 6. The CDR3 loop spans 13 amino acids. The germline gives CDR1 LNHDA, CDR2 SQIVND (reference sequence). The CDR3 DNA reads as TGTGCCAGTAGTAGCGACAGGGCTAGCGAGCAGTACGTC. It is translated as CASSSDRASEQYV.

The rearrangement uses TRBV9 and TRBJ1-1; 9 bases agree with TRBD1. Germline V gives CDR1 SGDLS, CDR2 YYNGEE. The CDR3 length is 15 residues. V shed 7 bases, J shed 6 bases, and the junction held 13 bases outside the gene matches. CDR3 in DNA: TGTGCCAGCTCGTACCTACGGACAGGGGTTTCTGAAGCTTTCTTT. Translating it yields CASSYLRTGVSEAFF.

This clone has only one observation. The chain couples TRBV29-1 to TRBJ1-2; D is undetermined. CDR3 size: 13 residues. The germline V gene has CDR1 SQVTM and CDR2 ANQGSEA. Trimming removed 3 bases from V and 4 bases from J, with 12 bases in between. This CDR3 is CSVDRDTSYGYTF. The CDR3 nucleotides read TGCAGCGTTGATCGAGACACCAGCTATGGCTACACCTTC.

V usage is TRBV6-6 and J usage is TRBJ1-1, with 9 bases fitting TRBD1. Losses at the gene ends were 6 bases for V and 7 bases for J; bases not matched to a gene: 9. Per the germline V gene, CDR1 is MNHNY and CDR2 is SVGAGI (reference sequence). The CDR3 length is 14 residues. This CDR3 reads CASRNRDRVLEAFF. The CDR3 nucleotides are TGTGCCAGCAGGAACCGGGACAGGGTTCTTGAAGCTTTCTTT.

The chain uses TRBV19 and TRBJ1-6; possibly TRBD1 for D (6 bases). Germline V gives CDR1 LNHDA, CDR2 SQIVND (reference sequence). V lost 3 bases, J lost 5 bases, and 11 bases lay in between. The CDR3 has 15 amino acids. The chain's CDR3 is CASSIPGQNNSPLHF. In nucleotides, the CDR3 is TGTGCCAGTAGTATCCCGGGACAAAATAATTCACCCCTCCACTTT.

The chain combines TRBV7-3 with TRBJ2-6; 13 bases map to TRBD2. Germline lookup yields CDR1 SGHTA and CDR2 FQGTGA. The CDR3 runs 17 residues. V lost 5 bases to trimming and J lost 3 bases; unmatched junction nucleotides: 4. In nucleotides, the CDR3 is TGTGCCAGCAGCCCCGGACTAGCGGGAGATGGGGCCAACGTCCTGACTTTC. Translation gives CASSPGLAGDGANVLTF.

The V and J genes are TRBV7-9 and TRBJ1-1; a possible D gene is TRBD1 (6 bases). Trimming pared 1 base from V and 0 bases from J, leaving 9 bases between. The CDR3 length is 15 residues. Germline CDR1 reads SEHNR; CDR2 reads FQNEAQ (reference sequence). CDR3 bases: TGTGCCAGCAGCTTAGGGGGGCGGGTGAACACTGAAGCTTTCTTT. This gives the protein CASSLGGRVNTEAFF.

This clone was recorded once. The rearrangement links TRBV5-5 to TRBJ2-6, with D uncertain. CDR1 is SGHKS and CDR2 is YYEKEE in the germline V gene (reference sequence). The V end lost 1 base, the J end lost 1 base, and 6 bases lay between the germline ends. The CDR3 covers 15 residues. In nucleotides, the CDR3 is TGTGCCAGCAGCTTGTTCAGGTCTGGGGCCAACGTCCTGACTTTC. Encoded protein: CASSLFRSGANVLTF.

The chain links TRBV28 to TRBJ1-5; no reliable D call. The germline V and J ends were trimmed by 7 bases and 6 bases, with 13 bases remaining between them. Germline V gene data show CDR1 as MDHEN and CDR2 as SYDVKM. The CDR3 length is 13 residues. CDR3 amino acids: CASTEVTIQPQHF. DNA of the CDR3: TGTGCCAGCACCGAGGTAACGATTCAGCCCCAGCATTTT.

In this sample, this clone turned up once. The chain combines TRBV19 with TRBJ1-4, with 10 bases lining up with TRBD1. V lost 3 bases, J lost 6 bases, and 4 bases stayed unmatched. The CDR3 is 15 residues long. From germline, CDR1 is LNHDA and CDR2 SQIVND (reference sequence). The CDR3 region is CASSMGQGSDEKLFF. The CDR3 DNA sequence: TGTGCCAGTAGTATGGGACAGGGGTCGGATGAAAAACTGTTTTTT.

The CDR3 reads CASSHYSGRLYNEQFF. Here the CDR3 DNA reads TGTGCCAGCAGCCATTATAGCGGGAGGTTATACAATGAGCAGTTCTTC. This rearrangement joins TRBV3-1 (or the pseudogene TRBV3-2) to TRBJ2-1; 10 nucleotides line up with TRBD2. In germline, CDR1 is LGHDT, CDR2 YNNKEL (reference sequence). V lost 3 bases and J lost 4; bases outside the gene matches: 6. The CDR3 loop spans 16 amino acids.

The chain joins TRBV7-9 to TRBJ1-2, with D uncertain. The CDR3 totals 13 residues. Germline assignment: CDR1 SEHNR and CDR2 FQNEAQ (reference sequence). Trimming pared 5 bases from V and 2 bases from J, leaving 9 bases between. Here the CDR3 DNA reads TGTGCCAGCAGCGTCAACACCAACTATGGCTACACCTTC. Protein sequence: CASSVNTNYGYTF.

The chain links TRBV2 to TRBJ1-5; D gene unclear. V was shortened by 4 bases and J by 0 bases, with 13 bases between the two germline ends. Germline V gives CDR1 SNHLY, CDR2 FYNNEI. This CDR3 has 16 residues. CDR3 amino acids: CASSGGGIYSNQPQHF. In DNA form, the CDR3 reads TGTGCCAGCAGTGGGGGAGGGATCTATAGCAATCAGCCCCAGCATTTT.

This clone was observed once. Germline is not matched at one junction end, which may reflect a read error. The chain links TRBV7-2 to TRBJ1-2, with D uncertain. Germline V gene data show CDR1 as SGHTA and CDR2 as FQGNSA. This CDR3 comprises 11 residues. The CDR3 coding sequence is TGTGCCAGCAGCTTAGGCGGGATCCTCTACTTC. Protein sequence: CASSLGGILYF.

This chain links TRBV5-1 with TRBJ2-5, with 9 nucleotides matching TRBD2. There are 17 residues in the CDR3. The germline V gene encodes CDR1 SGHRS and CDR2 YFSETQ. With V trimmed by 0 bases and J by 0 bases, 6 bases remained unmatched. The CDR3 region is CASSLVSSGTYQETQYF. The CDR3 DNA reads TGCGCCAGCAGCTTGGTATCTAGCGGGACGTACCAAGAGACCCAGTACTTC.

The rearrangement links TRBV28 to TRBJ1-1, with a tentative D call TRBD1 (5 bases). This CDR3 contains 14 residues. V was cut by 8 bases and J by 0 bases, with 13 bases left in between. Germline assignment: CDR1 MDHEN and CDR2 SYDVKM. The CDR3 DNA reads as TGTGCCAGCGGGGCGGTTGCTATGAACACTGAAGCTTTCTTT. Amino acids: CASGAVAMNTEAFF.

This chain uses TRBV11-2 with TRBJ1-1; perhaps TRBD1 as D (5 bases). This CDR3 spans 13 amino acids. Trimming removed 3 bases from V and 4 bases from J, with 9 bases in between. Looked up from germline, CDR1 is SGHAT and CDR2 is FQNNGV. CDR3 sequence: CASSFTGVTEAFF. DNA of the CDR3: TGTGCCAGCAGCTTTACAGGCGTCACTGAAGCTTTCTTT.

The chain joins TRBV9 to TRBJ1-2; no reliable D call. CDR1 is SGDLS and CDR2 is YYNGEE in the germline V gene. V was shortened by 0 bases and J by 4 bases, with 16 bases between the two germline ends. CDR3 size: 16 residues. The CDR3 DNA reads TGTGCCAGCAGCGTAGAGGGAGAGGTGGATCTCTATGGCTACACCTTC. Protein sequence: CASSVEGEVDLYGYTF.

This chain joins TRBV7-2 and TRBJ2-2, with 9 bases identical to TRBD2. The CDR3 has 16 residues. Looked up from germline, CDR1 is SGHTA and CDR2 is FQGNSA. V gave up 4 bases and J gave up 2 bases; unmatched junction bases: 5. CDR3 nucleotides: TGTGCCAGCAGCTCCAGGACTAGCGAAAACACCGGGGAGCTGTTTTTT. This codes for CASSSRTSENTGELFF.

Only a few counts were recorded for this clone. This CDR3 is CSVDTANTEAFF. The CDR3 DNA follows: TGCAGCGTTGACACAGCAAACACTGAAGCTTTCTTT. The chain employs TRBV29-1 and TRBJ1-1; D remains ambiguous. V gave up 3 bases and J gave up 2 bases, with 7 bases separating them. CDR3 length: 12 amino acids. Germline values: CDR1 SQVTM, CDR2 ANQGSEA.

V gene TRBV27 combines with J gene TRBJ1-1, with D perhaps matching TRBD1 (5 bases). Germline V CDR1 and CDR2: MNHEY, SMNVEV (reference sequence). The CDR3 runs to 14 residues. Trimming pared 5 bases from V and 1 base from J, leaving 11 bases between. CDR3 DNA: TGTGCCAGCAGTCACAGGAGGGAGAACACTGAAGCTTTCTTT. Its translation is CASSHRRENTEAFF.